Shown below are 26 T cell receptor beta chains from a single sample sequenced in a study of neoadjuvant anti-PD-1 for oral cavity cancer. TCRdb's table, derived via immunoSEQ multiplex PCR, lists solely in-frame clones and lacks some. This table holds more than 15,000 clones, less than 70% found once. Sample: PBMCs, taken before nivolumab (anti-PD-1) treatment. Every receptor here comes from a person between 35 and 79 years old with oral cavity squamous cell carcinoma.

This sequence joins TRBV29-1 and TRBJ1-2; no clear D. V lost 1 base and J lost 2, with 11 bases in between. This CDR3 has 14 residues. Germline V CDR1 and CDR2: SQVTM, ANQGSEA. The CDR3 DNA reads TGCAGCGTTGAAGGACACTACTCGAACTATGGCTACACCTTC. Translation: CSVEGHYSNYGYTF.

This chain joins TRBV19 and TRBJ1-2; tentative D call: TRBD1 (5 bases). The CDR3 covers 13 residues. CDR1 and CDR2 (germline): LNHDA, SQIVND (reference sequence). Trimming cost V 5 bases and J 8 bases, with 15 bases left between them. The CDR3 nucleotides are TGTGCCAGTAGTCCACCTAAGGGGACCGGCTACACCTTC. It translates to CASSPPKGTGYTF.

This clone was recorded only once. The chain recombines TRBV7-9 with TRBJ2-7, with 10 bases identical to TRBD1. V lost 7 bases, J lost 3 bases, and 6 bases stayed unmatched. The CDR3 extends over 14 amino acids. Germline V lookup: CDR1 SEHNR, CDR2 FQNEAQ (reference sequence). CDR3 residues: CASNSGTGDYEQYF. Here the CDR3 DNA reads TGTGCCAGCAATTCCGGGACAGGGGACTACGAGCAGTACTTC.

The genes are TRBV2 and TRBJ2-2; D is possibly TRBD1 (5 bases). CDR1 is SNHLY and CDR2 is FYNNEI in the germline V gene. This CDR3 spans 15 amino acids. V lost 4 bases, J lost 0 bases, and 9 bases lay in between. The CDR3 DNA follows: TGTGCCAGCAGTGGGGGCAGAACGAACACCGGGGAGCTGTTTTTT. It is translated as CASSGGRTNTGELFF. Full variable domain (outside the CDR3, taken from reference TRBV2 and TRBJ2-2): EPEVTQTPSHQVTQMGQEVILRCVPISNHLYFYWYRQILGQKVEFLVSFYNNEISEKSEIFDDQFSVERPDGSNFTLKIRSTKLEDSAMYFCASSGGRTNTGELFFGEGSRLTVL.

This clone was detected a few times. The CDR3 spells CASSDWLYTGELFF. Here the CDR3 DNA reads TGTGCCAGCAGTGACTGGCTTTACACCGGGGAGCTGTTTTTT. The chain carries TRBV2 and TRBJ2-2, with D uncertain. CDR3 length: 14 residues. Germline CDR1 and CDR2: SNHLY and FYNNEI. V was cut by 3 bases and J by 3 bases, with 8 bases left in between.

The gene calls are TRBV6-5 and TRBJ2-5; TRBD2 matches 9 bases. CDR1 and CDR2 (germline): MNHEY, SVGAGI. The V and J ends lost 4 bases and 5 bases, in that order; junction bases with no gene match: 8. CDR3 length: 15 amino acids. The DNA for the CDR3 is TGTGCCAGCAGTTCGTTTAGCGGGAGTTTGGAGACCCAGTACTTC. The encoded protein is CASSSFSGSLETQYF.

This chain uses TRBV5-1 with TRBJ2-3; D call uncertain. The CDR3 covers 15 residues. V was shortened by 0 bases and J by 3 bases, with 11 bases between the two germline ends. CDR1 is SGHRS, CDR2 YFSETQ, per germline. CDR3 in DNA: TGCGCCAGCAGCTTGGAGGGTGAGAGAACAGATACGCAGTATTTT. Its protein is CASSLEGERTDTQYF.

J is TRBJ2-3 and V is TRBV7-9, with 8 bases that match TRBD1. CDR3 length: 16 residues. Germline V CDR1 and CDR2: SEHNR, FQNEAQ (reference sequence). The J segment lost 2 bases and the V segment lost 0 bases, leaving 4 bases of the junction unmatched. CDR3 bases: TGTGCCAGCAGCTTAGCTATGACAGGGGACACAGATACGCAGTATTTT. Translated: CASSLAMTGDTDTQYF.

V gene TRBV6-6 combines with J gene TRBJ1-5, with D hard to call. This CDR3 has 14 residues. Germline V gives CDR1 MNHNY, CDR2 SVGAGI (reference sequence). V lost 0 bases, J lost 1 base, and 4 bases lay in between. The chain's CDR3 is CASSYSPSNQPQHF. The CDR3 bases are TGTGCCAGCAGTTACTCGCCCAGCAATCAGCCCCAGCATTTT.

V usage is TRBV5-8 and J usage is TRBJ2-7; D is unclear. CDR3 length equals 12 residues. V lost 0 bases to trimming and J lost 3 bases, with 4 bases between them. Germline V gene data show CDR1 as SGHTS and CDR2 as YDEGEE. CDR3 sequence (DNA): TGTGCCAGCAGCTTGGAGGACTACGAGCAGTACTTC. It specifies CASSLEDYEQYF.

This chain joins TRBV10-2 and TRBJ2-1; D is unclear. Trimming removed 2 bases from V and 1 base from J, with 6 bases in between. This CDR3 spans 14 amino acids. CDR1 WSHSY and CDR2 SAAADI come from the germline V gene. Here the CDR3 DNA reads TGCGCCAGCAGTGAGGGCCGATCCTACAATGAGCAGTTCTTC. It specifies CASSEGRSYNEQFF.

The chain links TRBV30 to TRBJ1-2; 8 bases line up with TRBD1. The CDR3 is 13 amino acids. CDR1 and CDR2 (germline): GTSNPN, SVGIG (reference sequence). V was pared by 2 bases and J by 4 bases, with 3 bases of the junction left unmatched. The CDR3 DNA sequence: TGTGCCTGGAGTCGGGACAGGCCCTATGGCTACACCTTC. Translation: CAWSRDRPYGYTF.

This clone was picked up a small number of times. The chain combines TRBV5-6 with TRBJ2-7; 7 bases align to TRBD2. Germline lookup yields CDR1 SGHDT and CDR2 YYEEEE. The CDR3 consists of 14 residues. V was pared by 0 bases and J by 4 bases, with 4 bases of the junction left unmatched. The CDR3 DNA sequence: TGTGCCAGCAGCTTGGCGGTGGGAGGGTACGAGCAGTACTTC. Residues: CASSLAVGGYEQYF.

The sample holds a few counts of this clone. The gene calls are TRBV14 and TRBJ2-1, with a weak D call TRBD2 (5 bases). The CDR3 consists of 17 residues. In germline, CDR1 is SGHDN, CDR2 FVKESK. V lost 1 base and J lost 7, with 20 bases in between. The DNA for the CDR3 is TGTGCCAGCAGCCAAGCGGTTCGTGGGAGTAGTAGGAATGAGCAGTTCTTC. Amino acid sequence: CASSQAVRGSSRNEQFF.

This clone was seen more than once but under ten times. One end of the junction is discordant with germline, which a read error may explain. The gene calls are TRBV2 and TRBJ2-5, with 10 bases lining up with TRBD1. CDR1 SNHLY and CDR2 FYNNEI come from the germline V gene. This CDR3 comprises 13 residues. CDR3 in amino acids: CASSAGTGAHTDF. The CDR3, as DNA: TGTGCCAGCAGCGCCGGGACAGGGGCTCACACAGACTTC. The whole variable domain, filled in from reference TRBV2 and TRBJ2-5, reads EPEVTQTPSHQVTQMGQEVILRCVPISNHLYFYWYRQILGQKVEFLVSFYNNEISEKSEIFDDQFSVERPDGSNFTLKIRSTKLEDSAMYFCASSAGTGAHTDFGPGTRLLVL.

The V call is TRBV5-1, the J call TRBJ2-7; 8 bases align to TRBD1. The CDR3 totals 14 residues. Trimming removed 5 bases from V and 2 bases from J; junction bases left unmatched: 6. Germline loops: CDR1 SGHRS, CDR2 YFSETQ. CDR3: CASRTGGSTYEQYF. The DNA of the CDR3 is TGCGCCAGCAGAACAGGGGGAAGTACCTACGAGCAGTACTTC. Filled out from reference TRBV5-1 and TRBJ2-7, the complete variable domain reads KAGVTQTPRYLIKTRGQQVTLSCSPISGHRSVSWYQQTPGQGLQFLFEYFSETQRNKGNFPGRFSGRQFSNSRSEMNVSTLELGDSALYLCASRTGGSTYEQYFGPGTRLTVT.

The chain links TRBV5-1 to TRBJ2-3; D not resolved. Trimming left V 4 bases short and J 2 bases short, with 17 bases between. Germline values: CDR1 SGHRS, CDR2 YFSETQ. The CDR3 spans 16 residues. CDR3 sequence: CASSLRRSPITDTQYF. CDR3 DNA sequence: TGCGCCAGCAGCCTTCGTAGGTCCCCCATCACAGATACGCAGTATTTT.

The CDR3 spells CASSYRQGQNTEAFF. Written as DNA, the CDR3 is TGTGCCAGCAGTTACCGGCAGGGACAGAACACTGAAGCTTTCTTT. This sequence joins TRBV6-5 and TRBJ1-1; TRBD1 is a possible D gene (6 bases). Germline CDR1 MNHEY, CDR2 SVGAGI. There are 15 residues in the CDR3. V gave up 2 bases and J gave up 1 base, with 11 bases separating them.

V usage is TRBV10-3 and J usage is TRBJ2-1, with D possibly matching TRBD1 (6 bases). CDR3 length: 14 amino acids. Germline V gives CDR1 ENHRY, CDR2 SYGVKD. Deletions cut 3 bases from V and 9 bases from J, with 15 bases between. CDR3 amino acids: CAISEARDIPEQFF. The CDR3 DNA is TGTGCCATCAGTGAAGCCCGGGACATCCCTGAGCAGTTCTTC.

The V gene is TRBV6-1, the J gene TRBJ2-1; TRBD2 matches 9 bases. CDR3 length: 17 residues. After removal of 3 bases from V and 4 bases from J, the junction contained 10 bases not matched to a gene. Germline CDR1 and CDR2: MNHNS and SASEGT. CDR3 amino acids: CASSETDASGAYNEQFF. The CDR3 bases are TGTGCCAGCAGTGAGACGGACGCTAGCGGGGCATACAATGAGCAGTTCTTC.

The V and J genes are TRBV9 and TRBJ2-7; D is undetermined. CDR1 and CDR2 from the germline V gene are SGDLS and YYNGEE. The CDR3 covers 14 residues. Deletions cut 0 bases from V and 5 bases from J, with 12 bases between. The CDR3 DNA reads as TGTGCCAGCAGCGTAGGACCCGAGTCGAACGAGCAGTACTTC. Protein sequence: CASSVGPESNEQYF.

This clone was observed a handful of times. CDR3: CASSDSGYEQYF. CDR3 DNA sequence: TGTGCCAGCAGTGATAGCGGGTACGAGCAGTACTTC. V usage is TRBV6-6 and J usage is TRBJ2-7, with 7 bases fitting TRBD2. Unmatched junction bases numbered 2, after V lost 5 bases and J lost 4 bases. Germline lookup yields CDR1 MNHNY and CDR2 SVGAGI (reference sequence). CDR3 length equals 12 residues.

This clone was seen only a few times. This chain uses TRBV7-3 with TRBJ2-1; TRBD2 aligns across 9 bases. The CDR3 sequence is 14 residues long. Unmatched junction bases numbered 6, after V lost 7 bases and J lost 5 bases. Germline CDR1 and CDR2: SGHTA and FQGTGA. CDR3 residues: CASKTSGENNEQFF. DNA for the CDR3: TGTGCCAGCAAGACTAGCGGAGAGAACAATGAGCAGTTCTTC.

V and J are TRBV4-2 and TRBJ1-4; D unresolved. The CDR3 consists of 16 residues. The V end was cut by 4 bases, the J end by 2 bases, with 14 bases between. Germline CDR1 LGHNA, CDR2 YNFKEQ. The CDR3 here is CASSRQAPATNEKLFF. The CDR3 bases are TGTGCCAGCAGCCGCCAAGCACCCGCGACTAATGAAAAACTGTTTTTT.

The chain joins TRBV2 to TRBJ2-5; D unresolved. The V and J ends lost 8 bases and 2 bases respectively, with 6 bases between them. This CDR3 region has 11 residues. CDR1 and CDR2 (germline): SNHLY, FYNNEI. The CDR3 sequence is CASCQQETQYF. The CDR3 DNA reads as TGTGCCAGCTGCCAACAAGAGACCCAGTACTTC.

In its sample, this clone was seen once. This chain uses TRBV6-5 with TRBJ2-7, with D perhaps TRBD1 or TRBD2 (5 bases each). The CDR3 loop spans 13 amino acids. Germline CDR1 MNHEY, CDR2 SVGAGI. Between the trimmed V and J ends, which lost 4 bases and 3 bases, there was a span of 10 bases. The DNA of the CDR3 is TGTGCCAGCAGTTCGGGACCCCACTACGAGCAGTACTTC. This encodes CASSSGPHYEQYF.